These 27 T cell receptor beta chains originate from one sample sequenced in a study of T cells in Graves' hyperthyroidism and ophthalmopathy. Amplification of TCR beta CDR3 regions was performed using RNA transcripts as template. Initially, a first-round RT-PCR of the TCR CDR3 employed the HTBI primer set. MiXCR was run by TCRdb on the multiplex PCR reads, yielding one entry per CDR3 protein. The data hold tens of thousands of distinct CDR3 sequences, with around half observed a single time. Sequencing was done on a sample of blood. The receptor source for this set is a woman under 40 with Graves' ophthalmopathy.

This clonotype was found many times. This chain joins TRBV7-9 and TRBJ2-5; weak D call: TRBD2 (5 bases). Trimming pared 6 bases from V and 2 bases from J, leaving 13 bases between. Germline V gene lookup returns CDR1 SEHNR and CDR2 FQNEAQ (reference sequence). The length of the CDR3 is 14 residues. The CDR3 reads CASRGRADQETQYF. In nucleotides, the CDR3 is TGTGCCAGCAGGGGTCGAGCGGATCAAGAGACCCAGTACTTC.

The chain links TRBV5-6 to TRBJ1-1; D is possibly TRBD1 (5 bases). Germline loops: CDR1 SGHDT, CDR2 YYEEEE. V was shortened by 5 bases and J by 12 bases, with 20 bases between the two germline ends. This CDR3 region has 13 residues. The CDR3 is CASSGTISGMTFF. The CDR3 nucleotides read TGTGCCAGCAGTGGGACCATAAGCGGGATGACTTTCTTT.

V gene TRBV10-3 combines with J gene TRBJ1-6; D perhaps matches TRBD1 (5 bases). Trimming cost V 0 bases and J 3 bases, with 9 bases left between them. The germline V gene has CDR1 ENHRY and CDR2 SYGVKD. The CDR3 is 16 amino acids. The CDR3 region is CAISESTQGYNSPLHF. CDR3 in DNA: TGTGCCATCAGTGAGTCGACTCAGGGCTATAATTCACCCCTCCACTTT.

This clonotype was counted ten times or more. The V gene is TRBV9, the J gene TRBJ2-1; either TRBD1 or TRBD2 may fit D (6 bases each). The germline V and J ends were trimmed by 0 bases and 9 bases, with 16 bases remaining between them. Germline V CDR1 and CDR2: SGDLS, YYNGEE. The CDR3 extends over 15 amino acids. The CDR3 here is CASSVGGGLTSEQFF. The DNA of the CDR3 is TGTGCCAGCAGCGTAGGAGGGGGGTTAACATCTGAGCAGTTCTTC.

This clonotype was detected many times. This chain links TRBV4-2 with TRBJ1-2; D not resolved. The CDR3 totals 12 residues. The germline CDR1 and CDR2 sequences are LGHNA and YNFKEQ. V dropped 3 bases and J dropped 4 bases, with 6 bases sitting between them. The CDR3 bases are TGTGCCAGCAGCCAGGGAACCTATGGCTACACCTTC. This sequence encodes CASSQGTYGYTF.

The chain uses TRBV19 and TRBJ1-6; maybe TRBD1 (6 bases). The V gene's germline CDR1 is LNHDA and CDR2 SQIVND (reference sequence). The CDR3 runs 15 residues. Trimming stripped 7 bases from V and 12 bases from J, with 22 bases between. CDR3 nucleotide sequence: TGTGCCAGTACCAAATCAACGGACAGTCTAAGACCCCTCCACTTT. Its translation is CASTKSTDSLRPLHF.

As for this clonotype: A junction end diverges from the germline sequence, so it may reflect a read error. This sequence joins TRBV7-9 and TRBJ2-7; 13 bases fit TRBD2. This CDR3 has 14 residues. Germline CDR1 reads SEHNR; CDR2 reads FQNEAQ (reference sequence). CDR3 residues: CASSSGLAGREQYF. CDR3 DNA sequence: TGTGCTAGCAGCTCGGGACTAGCGGGACGCGAGCAGTACTTC.

This clonotype came up many times. The chain recombines TRBV19 with TRBJ2-7; 9 nucleotides line up with TRBD2. The CDR3 has 14 residues. The V gene end was trimmed by 10 bases and the J gene end by 4 bases; junction bases not matched to a gene: 11. Germline CDR1 reads LNHDA; CDR2 reads SQIVND (reference sequence). The CDR3: CATQKAGGNYEQYF. DNA for the CDR3: TGTGCCACCCAAAAAGCGGGAGGTAATTACGAGCAGTACTTC. The full variable domain, with the rest looked up from reference TRBV19 and TRBJ2-7, is DGGITQSPKYLFRKEGQNVTLSCEQNLNHDAMYWYRQDPGQGLRLIYYSQIVNDFQKGDIAEGYSVSREKKESFPLTVTSAQKNPTAFYLCATQKAGGNYEQYFGPGTRLTVT.

This clonotype appeared many times. The V call is TRBV20-1, the J call TRBJ2-7, with 7 bases identical to TRBD2. The trim removed 0 bases at V and 2 bases at J, leaving 13 bases unmatched. CDR1 DFQATT and CDR2 SNEGSKA come from the germline V gene (reference sequence). The length of the CDR3 is 17 residues. Written as DNA, the CDR3 is TGCAGTGCTAGAGATCTGTTAGCGGGCCCCTTCGCCTACGAGCAGTACTTC. Its translation is CSARDLLAGPFAYEQYF.

This clonotype has only one observation. This rearrangement joins TRBV20-1 to TRBJ1-1; D is uncertain. V shed 1 base and J shed 5 bases, with 11 bases lying between them. This CDR3 comprises 13 residues. The V gene's germline CDR1 is DFQATT and CDR2 SNEGSKA (reference sequence). As DNA, the CDR3 is TGCAGTGCTAGAGGGGCGGCTACAACTGAAGCTTTCTTT. It is translated as CSARGAATTEAFF.

The chain couples TRBV12-3 or TRBV12-4 to TRBJ1-5; a weak D match, TRBD1 (5 bases). CDR3 length: 18 residues. V was trimmed by 1 base and J by 0 bases, leaving 16 bases between them. This chain's CDR3 is CASSLGRVAFNSNQPQHF. CDR3 coding DNA: TGTGCCAGCAGTTTAGGCAGGGTAGCGTTCAATAGCAATCAGCCCCAGCATTTT.

The chain recombines TRBV9 with TRBJ2-2, with TRBD1 matching over 10 bases. The CDR3 contains 15 residues. Trimming removed 5 bases from V and 7 bases from J; junction bases left unmatched: 8. CDR1 is SGDLS, CDR2 YYNGEE, per germline. This chain's CDR3 is CASSVTGGRIGELFF. CDR3 coding DNA: TGTGCCAGCAGTGTGACAGGGGGCCGCATCGGGGAGCTGTTTTTT.

Ten or more counts support this clonotype. The chain uses TRBV6-4 and TRBJ2-7, with D perhaps matching TRBD1 or TRBD2 (5 bases each). The CDR3 is 14 amino acids. Germline V CDR1 and CDR2: MRHNA, SNTAGT. V shed 4 bases and J shed 3 bases, with 13 bases lying between them. This CDR3 is CASSVRDGDYEQYF. The CDR3 coding sequence is TGTGCCAGCAGTGTTAGGGACGGGGACTACGAGCAGTACTTC.

With respect to this clonotype: Germline and junction disagree at one end, which may indicate a read error. The chain combines TRBV7-2 with TRBJ2-7; D is possibly TRBD1 or TRBD2 (5 bases each). The CDR3 loop spans 14 amino acids. In germline, CDR1 is SGHTA, CDR2 FQGNSA. CDR3 DNA sequence: TGTGCCAGCAGCTTCTTAGGGCCTAGGGACGAGCAGTATTTC. It is translated as CASSFLGPRDEQYF.

As concerns this clonotype: The CDR3 does not close with the conserved phenylalanine or tryptophan, likely indicating a read error. The chain joins TRBV6-6 to TRBJ2-3, with 7 bases identical to TRBD2. The V and J ends lost 2 bases and 10 bases, in that order; junction bases with no gene match: 12. This CDR3 is built from 15 residues. Germline-derived CDR1 and CDR2 are MNHNY and SVGAGI (reference sequence). The chain's CDR3 is CASSYARGRTSPQYC. CDR3 sequence (DNA): TGTGCCAGCAGTTACGCGCGCGGGAGAACGAGTCCGCAGTATTGT.

This clonotype was counted at least ten times. This chain joins TRBV7-9 and TRBJ1-1; no clear D gene. The CDR3 runs to 13 residues. Trimming took off 4 bases at V and 4 bases at J, with 10 bases between the two ends. Germline V CDR1 and CDR2: SEHNR, FQNEAQ (reference sequence). CDR3 amino acids: CASSYKGGTEAFF. In DNA form, the CDR3 reads TGTGCCAGCAGCTACAAAGGCGGCACTGAAGCTTTCTTT. The complete variable domain, with remaining parts taken from reference TRBV7-9 and TRBJ1-1, reads DTGVSQNPRHKITKRGQNVTFRCDPISEHNRLYWYRQTLGQGPEFLTYFQNEAQLEKSRLLSDRFSAERPKGSFSTLEIQRTEQGDSAMYLCASSYKGGTEAFFGQGTRLTVV.

The V gene is TRBV10-3, the J gene TRBJ2-7, with D possibly TRBD1 on 6 matching bases. CDR1 and CDR2 (germline): ENHRY, SYGVKD. The CDR3 runs to 15 residues. V lost 6 bases to trimming and J lost 2 bases, with 17 bases between them. The CDR3 here is CAIRRDRRPTYEQYF. The CDR3 coding sequence is TGTGCCATCAGGAGAGACAGGAGACCGACCTACGAGCAGTACTTC.

The V and J genes are TRBV20-1 and TRBJ2-7; TRBD1 or TRBD2 may be the D gene (5 bases each). The germline V gene encodes CDR1 DFQATT and CDR2 SNEGSKA (reference sequence). The CDR3 totals 15 residues. The V gene lost 6 bases and the J gene lost 0 bases, with 18 bases spanning the gap. In nucleotides, the CDR3 is TGCAGTGCGAGGGACCTCTCGGAGAGCTCCTACGAGCAGTACTTC. Protein sequence: CSARDLSESSYEQYF.

Many counts were recorded for this clonotype. CDR3 sequence: CSAPGQGFSYEQYF. The CDR3 bases are TGCAGTGCTCCGGGACAGGGGTTCTCCTACGAGCAGTACTTC. The chain carries TRBV20-1 and TRBJ2-7; 10 bases are a match to TRBD1. V dropped 5 bases and J dropped 0; count of bases not matched to a gene: 4. The CDR3 totals 14 residues. From germline, CDR1 is DFQATT and CDR2 SNEGSKA (reference sequence).

This clonotype was seen repeatedly, ten times or more. J is TRBJ2-7 and V is TRBV2, with D hard to call. CDR3 length: 13 amino acids. V dropped 3 bases and J dropped 4 bases, with 10 bases sitting between them. Germline V gives CDR1 SNHLY, CDR2 FYNNEI. CDR3 in amino acids: CASSDGGEYEQYF. CDR3 nucleotides: TGTGCCAGCAGTGATGGCGGCGAGTACGAGCAGTACTTC. Supplemented by reference TRBV2 and TRBJ2-7, the full variable domain reads EPEVTQTPSHQVTQMGQEVILRCVPISNHLYFYWYRQILGQKVEFLVSFYNNEISEKSEIFDDQFSVERPDGSNFTLKIRSTKLEDSAMYFCASSDGGEYEQYFGPGTRLTVT.

The chain has TRBV10-1 and TRBJ2-5, with 16 bases that match TRBD2. V was clipped by 4 bases and J by 4 bases; unmatched bases: 9. The CDR3 has 18 amino acids. CDR1 and CDR2 (germline): WNHNN, SYGVQD (reference sequence). CDR3 protein: CASSAQGLAGGIAETQYF. CDR3 DNA sequence: TGCGCCAGCAGTGCCCAGGGACTAGCGGGAGGGATCGCAGAGACCCAGTACTTC.

This clonotype occurred once. The chain joins TRBV19 to TRBJ1-1, with a weak D call TRBD1 (5 bases). This CDR3 comprises 14 residues. From germline, CDR1 is LNHDA and CDR2 SQIVND (reference sequence). Trimming stripped 10 bases from V and 8 bases from J, with 23 bases between. The CDR3 nucleotides are TGTGCCACCACCGCGGGACGGAGAGGGACGGAAGCTTTCTTT. It encodes CATTAGRRGTEAFF.

The chain links TRBV5-1 to TRBJ2-2; 8 bases fit TRBD1. The V segment lost 4 bases and the J segment 4 bases; nucleotides outside the gene matches: 6. CDR1 SGHRS and CDR2 YFSETQ come from the germline V gene. This CDR3 has 15 amino acids. The CDR3 DNA reads TGCGCCAGCAGCCTGAGACAGGGGAGCACCGGGGAGCTGTTTTTT. This sequence encodes CASSLRQGSTGELFF.

As DNA, the CDR3 is TGTGCCACCAGTGATCCTGGGACAGGGTCGGTTGATGGCTACACCTTC. This codes for CATSDPGTGSVDGYTF. This chain joins TRBV24-1 and TRBJ1-2; 9 bases fit TRBD1. Trimming took 3 bases from V and 6 from J; bases not matched to a gene: 10. The CDR3 has 16 amino acids. CDR1 KGHDR and CDR2 SFDVKD come from the germline V gene.

In DNA form, the CDR3 reads TGTGCCAGCAGCTTAGCCGGGACAGAGAATCAGCCCCAGCATTTT. Protein sequence: CASSLAGTENQPQHF. The chain is built from TRBV9 and TRBJ1-5; 7 nucleotides match TRBD1. This CDR3 region has 15 residues. Germline trimming cut 4 bases from V and 4 bases from J; bases unmatched to any gene: 8. CDR1 and CDR2 from the germline V gene are SGDLS and YYNGEE.

This clonotype has just a few counts. The V call is TRBV6-5, the J call TRBJ2-2; no definite D call. CDR3 length: 12 residues. With 3 bases removed from V and 8 bases from J, the gap between germline ends came to 7 bases. CDR1 and CDR2 (germline): MNHEY, SVGAGI. The CDR3 here is CASSYLTGELFF. The CDR3 DNA reads as TGTGCCAGCAGTTATTTGACAGGGGAGCTGTTTTTT.

This clonotype was detected many times. The rearrangement joins TRBV2 to TRBJ2-7; no reliable D call. V was cut by 9 bases and J by 6 bases, with 21 bases left in between. Germline V gene lookup returns CDR1 SNHLY and CDR2 FYNNEI. This CDR3 has 14 residues. The DNA of the CDR3 is TGTGCCAGTCGAACGGTAAATATCATTGGCGAGCAGTACTTC. Its translation: CASRTVNIIGEQYF.